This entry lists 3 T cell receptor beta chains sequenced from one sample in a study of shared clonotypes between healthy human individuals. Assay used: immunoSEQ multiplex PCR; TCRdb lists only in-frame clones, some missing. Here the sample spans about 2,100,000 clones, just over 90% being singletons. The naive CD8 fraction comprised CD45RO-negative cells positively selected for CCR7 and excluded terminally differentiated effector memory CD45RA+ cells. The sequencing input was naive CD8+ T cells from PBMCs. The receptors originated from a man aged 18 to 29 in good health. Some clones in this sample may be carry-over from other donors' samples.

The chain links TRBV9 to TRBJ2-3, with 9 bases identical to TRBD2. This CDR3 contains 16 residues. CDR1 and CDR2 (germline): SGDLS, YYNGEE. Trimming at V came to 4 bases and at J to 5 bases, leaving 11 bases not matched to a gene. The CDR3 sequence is CASSPVASGAKDTQYF. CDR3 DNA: TGTGCCAGCAGCCCAGTGGCTAGCGGGGCCAAAGATACGCAGTATTTT.

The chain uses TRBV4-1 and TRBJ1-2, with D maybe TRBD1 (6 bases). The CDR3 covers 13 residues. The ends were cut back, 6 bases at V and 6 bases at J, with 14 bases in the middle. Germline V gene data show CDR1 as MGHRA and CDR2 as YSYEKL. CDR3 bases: TGCGCCAGCAGGGGGGCATTTAAGGATGGCTACACCTTC. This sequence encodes CASRGAFKDGYTF.

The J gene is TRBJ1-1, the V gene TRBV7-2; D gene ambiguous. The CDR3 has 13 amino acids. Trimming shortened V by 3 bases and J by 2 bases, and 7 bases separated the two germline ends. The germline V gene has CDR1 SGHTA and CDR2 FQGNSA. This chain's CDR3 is CASSFTANTEAFF. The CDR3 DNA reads TGTGCCAGCAGCTTTACAGCTAACACTGAAGCTTTCTTT.